What follows describes a single T cell receptor (beta chain). The junction had 12 bases not matched to a gene; V was cut back by 8 bases and J by 6 bases. Looked up from germline, CDR1 is LNHNV and CDR2 is YYDKDF (reference sequence). The length of the CDR3 is 14 residues. Sequencing was limited to surgery cases with top T cell transcript signatures in brain tissue. At least one anti-epileptic drug was given before surgery. This sample was taken from a study of brain T cells in children with intractable seizures. Profiled with immunoSEQ multiplex PCR; TCRdb holds only in-frame clones, not every one. Among tens of thousands of clones listed, 90% to 95% were seen once.

This receptor was taken from a boy less than two years old with tuberous sclerosis and intractable seizures. The V gene is TRBV15, the J gene TRBJ2-7; TRBD1 agrees at 8 bases. The specimen comprised peripheral blood, sampled at surgery. The chain's CDR3 is CATGTSAGGGEQYF. The DNA of the CDR3 is TGTGCCACCGGAACCTCGGCAGGGGGCGGCGAGCAGTACTTC.